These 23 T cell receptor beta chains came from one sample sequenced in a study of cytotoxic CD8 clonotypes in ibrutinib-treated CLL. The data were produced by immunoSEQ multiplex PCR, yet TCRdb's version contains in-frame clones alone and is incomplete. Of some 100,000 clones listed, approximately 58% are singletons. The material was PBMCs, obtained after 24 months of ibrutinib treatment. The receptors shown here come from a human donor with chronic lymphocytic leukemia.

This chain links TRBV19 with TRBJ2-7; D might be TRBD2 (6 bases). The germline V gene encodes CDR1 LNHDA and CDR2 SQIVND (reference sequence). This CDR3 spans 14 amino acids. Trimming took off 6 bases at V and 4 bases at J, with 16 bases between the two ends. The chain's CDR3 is CASSPSGGWYEQYF. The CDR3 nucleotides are TGTGCCAGTAGCCCCTCCGGGGGTTGGTACGAGCAGTACTTC.

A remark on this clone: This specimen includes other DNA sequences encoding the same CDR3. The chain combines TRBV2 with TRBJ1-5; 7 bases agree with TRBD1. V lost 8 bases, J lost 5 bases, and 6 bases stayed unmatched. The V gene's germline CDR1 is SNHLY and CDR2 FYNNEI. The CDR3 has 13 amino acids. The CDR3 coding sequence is TGTGCCAGCGGCCGGGACAGAGATCAGCCCCAGCATTTT. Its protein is CASGRDRDQPQHF.

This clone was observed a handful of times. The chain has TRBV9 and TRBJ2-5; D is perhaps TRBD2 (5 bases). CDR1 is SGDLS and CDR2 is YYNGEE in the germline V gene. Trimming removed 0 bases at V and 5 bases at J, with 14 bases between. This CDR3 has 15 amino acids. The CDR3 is CASSVGLASRETQYF. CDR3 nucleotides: TGTGCCAGCAGCGTAGGGCTAGCTAGTCGGGAGACCCAGTACTTC.

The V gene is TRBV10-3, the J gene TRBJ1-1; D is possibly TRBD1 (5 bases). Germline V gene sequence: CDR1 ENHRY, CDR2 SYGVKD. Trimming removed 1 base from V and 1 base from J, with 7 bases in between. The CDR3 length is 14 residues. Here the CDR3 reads CAISEYGGNTEAFF. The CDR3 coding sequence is TGTGCCATCAGTGAGTATGGGGGGAACACTGAAGCTTTCTTT.

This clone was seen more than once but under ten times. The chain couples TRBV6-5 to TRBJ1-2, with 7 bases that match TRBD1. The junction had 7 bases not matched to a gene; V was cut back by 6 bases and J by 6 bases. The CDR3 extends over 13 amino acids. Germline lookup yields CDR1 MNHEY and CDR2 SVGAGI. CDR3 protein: CASRPTGVNGYTF. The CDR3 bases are TGTGCCAGCAGACCAACAGGGGTAAATGGCTACACCTTC.

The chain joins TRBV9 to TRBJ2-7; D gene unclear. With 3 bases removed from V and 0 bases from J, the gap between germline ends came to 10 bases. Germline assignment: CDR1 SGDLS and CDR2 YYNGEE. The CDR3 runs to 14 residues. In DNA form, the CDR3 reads TGTGCCAGCAGCGCCTACAGAAGCTCCTACGAGCAGTACTTC. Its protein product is CASSAYRSSYEQYF.

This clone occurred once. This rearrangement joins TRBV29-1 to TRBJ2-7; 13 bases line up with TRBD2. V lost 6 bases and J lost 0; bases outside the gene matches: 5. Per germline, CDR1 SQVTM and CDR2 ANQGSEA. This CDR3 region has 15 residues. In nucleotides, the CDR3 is TGCAGCGTCCCGGGACTAGCGGGAAGCTCCTACGAGCAGTACTTC. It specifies CSVPGLAGSSYEQYF.

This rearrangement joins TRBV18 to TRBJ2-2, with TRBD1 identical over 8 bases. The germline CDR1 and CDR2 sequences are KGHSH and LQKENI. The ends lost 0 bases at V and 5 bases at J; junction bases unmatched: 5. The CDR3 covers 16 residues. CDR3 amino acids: CASSPPRTGLTGELFF. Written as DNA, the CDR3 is TGTGCCAGCTCACCACCACGGACAGGGTTAACCGGGGAGCTGTTTTTT.

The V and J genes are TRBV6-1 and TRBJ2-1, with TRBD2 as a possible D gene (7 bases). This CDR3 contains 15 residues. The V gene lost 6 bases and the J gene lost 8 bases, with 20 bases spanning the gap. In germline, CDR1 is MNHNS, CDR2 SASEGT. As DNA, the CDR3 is TGTGCCAGCAGAGGGGGGGGTAGCCTGGGGTATGAGCAGTTCTTC. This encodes CASRGGGSLGYEQFF.

For the CDR3, the DNA is TGTGCCAGCAGCTTGGCAGGGGCGAACACTGAAGCTTTCTTT. This encodes CASSLAGANTEAFF. The chain recombines TRBV5-6 with TRBJ1-1, with a possible D match to TRBD1 (6 bases). The germline V gene encodes CDR1 SGHDT and CDR2 YYEEEE. With 0 bases removed from V and 1 base from J, the gap between germline ends came to 7 bases. This CDR3 comprises 14 residues.

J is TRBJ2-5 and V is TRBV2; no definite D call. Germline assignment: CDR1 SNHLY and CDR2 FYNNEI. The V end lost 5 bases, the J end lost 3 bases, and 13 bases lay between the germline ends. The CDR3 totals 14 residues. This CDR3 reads CASSSLDWKETQYF. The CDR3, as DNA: TGTGCCAGCAGTAGCTTAGACTGGAAAGAGACCCAGTACTTC.

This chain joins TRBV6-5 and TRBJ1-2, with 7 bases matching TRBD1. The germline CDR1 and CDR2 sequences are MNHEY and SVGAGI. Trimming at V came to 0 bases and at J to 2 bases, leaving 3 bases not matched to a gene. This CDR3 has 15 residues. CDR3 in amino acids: CASSYSLTGNYGYTF. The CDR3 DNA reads TGTGCCAGCAGTTACTCACTGACAGGGAACTATGGCTACACCTTC.

DNA of the CDR3: TGTGCCAGCAGTTCGCCAGGGGAAGCTTTCTTT. Translated, it gives CASSSPGEAFF. This rearrangement joins TRBV6-6 to TRBJ1-1, with D possibly matching TRBD1 (5 bases). Trimming left V 4 bases short and J 8 bases short, with 8 bases between. The CDR3 totals 11 residues. Germline loops: CDR1 MNHNY, CDR2 SVGAGI (reference sequence).

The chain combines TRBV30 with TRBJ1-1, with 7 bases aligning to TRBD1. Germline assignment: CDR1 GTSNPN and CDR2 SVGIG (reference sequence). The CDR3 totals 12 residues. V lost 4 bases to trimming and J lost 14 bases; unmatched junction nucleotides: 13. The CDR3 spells CAWNAGGTWSFF. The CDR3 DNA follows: TGTGCCTGGAATGCAGGGGGAACTTGGTCGTTCTTT. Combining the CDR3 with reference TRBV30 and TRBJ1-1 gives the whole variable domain SQTIHQWPATLVQPVGSPLSLECTVEGTSNPNLYWYRQAAGRGLQLLFYSVGIGQISSEVPQNLSASRPQDRQFILSSKKLLLSDSGFYLCAWNAGGTWSFFGQGTRLTVV.

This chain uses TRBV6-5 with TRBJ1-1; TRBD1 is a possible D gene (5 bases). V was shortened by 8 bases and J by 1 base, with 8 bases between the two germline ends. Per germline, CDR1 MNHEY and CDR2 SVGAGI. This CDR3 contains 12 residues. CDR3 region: CASRGTNTEAFF. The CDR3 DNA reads TGTGCCAGCCGGGGGACGAACACTGAAGCTTTCTTT.

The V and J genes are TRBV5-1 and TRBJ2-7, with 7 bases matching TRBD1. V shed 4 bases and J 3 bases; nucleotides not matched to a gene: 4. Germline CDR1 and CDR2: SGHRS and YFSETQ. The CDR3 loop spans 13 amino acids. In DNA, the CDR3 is TGCGCCAGCAGCCAGGGACAGAGCTACGAGCAGTACTTC. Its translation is CASSQGQSYEQYF.

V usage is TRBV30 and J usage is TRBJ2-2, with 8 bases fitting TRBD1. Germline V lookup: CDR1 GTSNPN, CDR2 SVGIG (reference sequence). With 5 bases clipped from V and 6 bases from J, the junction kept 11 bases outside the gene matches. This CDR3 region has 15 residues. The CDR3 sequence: CAWGLRRGLAGELFF. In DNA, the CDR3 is TGTGCCTGGGGCCTCCGCAGGGGGCTGGCCGGGGAGCTGTTTTTT.

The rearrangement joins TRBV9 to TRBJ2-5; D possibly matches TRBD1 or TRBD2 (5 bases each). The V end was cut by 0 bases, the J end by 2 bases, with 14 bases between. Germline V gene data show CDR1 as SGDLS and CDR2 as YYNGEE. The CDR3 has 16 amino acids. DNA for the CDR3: TGTGCCAGCAGCGTAGCTACAGGACGGGGACAAGAGACCCAGTACTTC. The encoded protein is CASSVATGRGQETQYF.

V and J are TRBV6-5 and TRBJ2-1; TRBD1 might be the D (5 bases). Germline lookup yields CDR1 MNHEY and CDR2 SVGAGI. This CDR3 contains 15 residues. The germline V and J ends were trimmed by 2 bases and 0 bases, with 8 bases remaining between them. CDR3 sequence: CASSYDRDSYNEQFF. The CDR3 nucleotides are TGTGCCAGCAGTTACGACAGAGACTCCTACAATGAGCAGTTCTTC.

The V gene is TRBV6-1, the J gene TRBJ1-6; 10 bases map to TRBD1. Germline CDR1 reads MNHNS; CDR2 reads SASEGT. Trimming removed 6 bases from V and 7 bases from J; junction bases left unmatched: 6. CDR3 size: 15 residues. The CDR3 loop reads CASRGDRGVNSPLHF. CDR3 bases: TGTGCCAGCAGGGGGGACAGGGGCGTAAATTCACCCCTCCACTTT.

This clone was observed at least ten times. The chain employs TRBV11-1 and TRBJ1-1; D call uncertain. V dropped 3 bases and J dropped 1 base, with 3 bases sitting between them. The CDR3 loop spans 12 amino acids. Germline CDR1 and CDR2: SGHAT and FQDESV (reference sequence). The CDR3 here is CASSLANTEAFF. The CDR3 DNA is TGTGCCAGCAGCTTGGCGAACACTGAAGCTTTCTTT.

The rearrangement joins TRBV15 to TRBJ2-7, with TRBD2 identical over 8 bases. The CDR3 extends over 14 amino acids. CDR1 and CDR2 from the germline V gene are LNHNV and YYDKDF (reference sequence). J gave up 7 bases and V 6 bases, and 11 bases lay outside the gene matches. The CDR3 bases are TGTGCCACCAGACCCTCGGGACTAGAGGTTGAGCAGTACTTC. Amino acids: CATRPSGLEVEQYF.

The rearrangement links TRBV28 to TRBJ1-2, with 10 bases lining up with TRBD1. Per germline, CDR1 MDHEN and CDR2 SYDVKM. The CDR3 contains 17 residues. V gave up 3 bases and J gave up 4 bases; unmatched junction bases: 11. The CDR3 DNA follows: TGTGCCAGCAGTTTGGCTAGGACAGGGGGGTCCCGCTATGGCTACACCTTC. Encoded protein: CASSLARTGGSRYGYTF.